The rows below give T cell receptor beta chains drawn from one sample of a study of technical replicates of blood from a few donors. Assay: immunoSEQ multiplex PCR; the TCRdb copy retains only in-frame clones and omits some. The table shows roughly 70,000 clones, with roughly 90% occurring only once. Material: PBMCs. These receptors came from a human donor in good health. Some clones in this sample may be carry-over from other donors' samples. CDR3s include the opening cysteine and the closing phenylalanine or tryptophan. D genes are given only for firm matches. Clone size appears in some rows only: once, few, many, or a class for an expanded clone.

abundance	j_gene	v_gene	d_gene	CDR3aa	CDR3nt
-	TRBJ1-1	TRBV5-1	-	CASSWPLGPNTEAFF	TGCGCCAGCAGCTGGCCACTAGGACCGAACACTGAAGCTTTCTTT
few	TRBJ1-1	TRBV30	TRBD1	CASSQGDTEAFF	TGTGCCTCTTCACAGGGGGACACTGAAGCTTTCTTT
-	TRBJ2-2	TRBV11-2	TRBD2	CASSFYGGGTNTGELFF	TGTGCCAGCAGCTTCTACGGCGGGGGAACGAACACCGGGGAGCTGTTTTTT
-	TRBJ2-7	TRBV4-2	-	CASSQDQGSLYEQYF	TGTGCCAGCAGCCAAGATCAGGGCTCACTCTACGAGCAGTACTTC
-	TRBJ1-1	TRBV27	-	CASSSRVATEAFF	TGTGCCAGCAGTTCGAGGGTGGCCACTGAAGCTTTCTTT
-	TRBJ1-1	TRBV7-2	TRBD1	CASSLVGGGTNTEAFF	TGTGCCAGCAGCTTAGTAGGGGGCGGAACCAACACTGAAGCTTTCTTT
-	TRBJ2-2	TRBV4-3	TRBD2	CASSREHGLAGGELFF	TGCGCCAGCAGCCGCGAACACGGTCTAGCGGGAGGGGAGCTGTTTTTT
-	TRBJ1-5	TRBV2	-	CASSERRVQPQHF	TGTGCCAGCAGTGAACGCCGGGTCCAGCCCCAGCATTTT
-	TRBJ1-2	TRBV5-1	TRBD1	CASSPQGFRDYGYTF	TGCGCCAGCAGCCCACAGGGGTTTCGGGACTATGGCTACACCTTC
-	TRBJ2-1	TRBV11-3	-	CASSLGLAEQFF	TGTGCCAGCAGCTTAGGCCTAGCGGAGCAGTTCTTC
-	TRBJ1-6	TRBV7-6	-	CASSLSGPLHF	TGTGCCAGCAGCTTATCGGGGCCCCTCCACTTT
-	TRBJ2-1	TRBV6-5	TRBD2	CASSRAGPPYNEQFF	TGTGCCAGCAGTCGAGCGGGACCCCCCTACAATGAGCAGTTCTTC
-	TRBJ2-3	TRBV7-2	-	CASFSRGPTDTQYF	TGTGCCAGCTTCTCCAGGGGCCCCACAGATACGCAGTATTTT
-	TRBJ2-5	TRBV6-1	-	CASMILINQETQYF	TGTGCCAGCATGATACTGATTAACCAAGAGACCCAGTACTTC
-	TRBJ1-2	TRBV7-9	-	CASSLGSRGGYTF	TGTGCCAGCAGCTTAGGATCTCGGGGAGGCTACACCTTC